The 3 T cell receptor beta chains given below trace back to one sample, sequenced in a study of blood T cell repertoires in COVID-19. TCRdb keeps only in-frame clones here, not all; method: immunoSEQ multiplex PCR. The sample contains 250,000 to 300,000 clones, about 85% of which appear only once. The source material was peripheral blood. The origin of the receptors is a woman aged 45-60 years who had recovered from COVID-19.

The gene calls are TRBV30 and TRBJ2-1; 10 bases agree with TRBD2. The CDR3 has 15 residues. Germline lookup yields CDR1 GTSNPN and CDR2 SVGIG (reference sequence). V was pared by 2 bases and J by 8 bases, with 9 bases of the junction left unmatched. In DNA, the CDR3 is TGTGCCTGGAGTCGAGGGCTAGCGGGAGTGCATGAGCAGTTCTTC. It encodes CAWSRGLAGVHEQFF.

The gene calls are TRBV7-2 and TRBJ2-5; the match to TRBD2 covers 11 bases. The CDR3 totals 18 residues. Germline loops: CDR1 SGHTA, CDR2 FQGNSA. V lost 3 bases and J lost 2; bases outside the gene matches: 11. CDR3 sequence reads: CASSFLVLAGAKQETQYF. The CDR3 DNA reads as TGTGCCAGCAGCTTCCTGGTACTAGCGGGGGCCAAACAAGAGACCCAGTACTTC. The complete variable domain, with remaining parts taken from reference TRBV7-2 and TRBJ2-5, reads GAGVSQSPSNKVTEKGKDVELRCDPISGHTALYWYRQSLGQGLEFLIYFQGNSAPDKSGLPSDRFSAERTGGSVSTLTIQRTQQEDSAVYLCASSFLVLAGAKQETQYFGPGTRLLVL.

V usage is TRBV11-3 and J usage is TRBJ2-1, with 8 bases matching TRBD1. Per germline, CDR1 SGHNT and CDR2 YENEEA. The CDR3 runs 12 residues. The V and J ends lost 4 bases and 13 bases, in that order; junction bases with no gene match: 6. CDR3 in amino acids: CASSSMDRVQFF. The CDR3 DNA follows: TGTGCCAGCAGCTCCATGGACAGGGTTCAGTTCTTC.